This T cell receptor beta chain was captured by sequencing in a study of cytomegalovirus exposure and HLA in healthy donors. V was clipped by 6 bases and J by 12 bases; unmatched bases: 8. This CDR3 has 12 residues. CDR1 is MNHEY, CDR2 SVGAGI, per germline. TCRdb keeps only in-frame clones here, not all; method: immunoSEQ multiplex PCR. The top ten clones hold about 1.1% of a sample with 89,000 or so clones, over 85% of them seen once. In this sample, this clone turned up once. The V and J genes are TRBV6-5 and TRBJ2-3; 8 bases fit TRBD2. This sequence originates from a woman in her thirties in good health and CMV-seropositive. The source material was PBMCs. This CDR3 is CASSTRGGAQYF. The CDR3 nucleotides read TGTGCCAGCAGCACCCGGGGGGGAGCACAGTATTTT.